One sample yielded the 21 T cell receptor beta chains listed below, sequenced in a study of T-cell reconstitution after alpha-beta-depleted transplantation in children. A TCRbeta library incorporating unique molecular identifiers was prepared. MiXCR, run by TCRdb on the PCR reads, gives a single entry per CDR3 protein. In the table there are fewer than 700,000 distinct CDR3 sequences, 23% of which are singletons. This specimen was PBMCs, mostly from graft donor cells, taken 360 days after TCRalphabeta/CD19-depleted stem cell transplant. The source of these receptors is a boy younger than two who had a stem cell transplant for acute myeloid leukemia, so the T cells may come from the graft donor.

The table lists this clonotype with many counts. V gene TRBV12-3 or TRBV12-4 combines with J gene TRBJ1-6; D remains unclear. V was cut by 2 bases and J by 7 bases, with 6 bases left in between. This CDR3 contains 13 residues. The CDR3 DNA sequence: TGTGCCAGCAGTTTAAAGGCAAATTCACCCCTCCACTTT. Its translation is CASSLKANSPLHF.

This clonotype occurred many times. The chain recombines TRBV4-1 with TRBJ2-1; TRBD2 matches at 10 bases. Germline lookup yields CDR1 MGHRA and CDR2 YSYEKL. This CDR3 has 19 residues. The junction had 12 bases not matched to a gene; V was cut back by 1 base and J by 3 bases. The CDR3 protein is CASSQAGLVTSGVYNEQFF. In nucleotides, the CDR3 is TGCGCCAGCAGCCAAGCAGGGTTAGTTACTAGCGGGGTCTACAATGAGCAGTTCTTC.

This clonotype showed up just a few times. The chain links TRBV7-9 to TRBJ2-1; 7 bases match TRBD2. Trimming at V came to 5 bases and at J to 6 bases, leaving 10 bases not matched to a gene. The CDR3 has 15 amino acids. Per germline, CDR1 SEHNR and CDR2 FQNEAQ (reference sequence). The CDR3 region is CASSIEGGGVNEQFF. For the CDR3, the DNA is TGTGCCAGCAGCATAGAGGGCGGGGGAGTCAATGAGCAGTTCTTC.

This clonotype was seen at least ten times. This chain connects TRBV29-1 to TRBJ2-1, with 8 bases identical to TRBD1. CDR1 is SQVTM and CDR2 is ANQGSEA in the germline V gene. This CDR3 comprises 13 residues. V lost 6 bases to trimming and J lost 5 bases; unmatched junction nucleotides: 6. CDR3 DNA sequence: TGCAGCGTGGATGGGACAGGCCACAATGAGCAGTTCTTC. Translation gives CSVDGTGHNEQFF.

This clonotype has only a few counts. The rearrangement uses TRBV12-3 or TRBV12-4 and TRBJ2-7; no definite D call. The CDR3 spans 9 residues. V was shortened by 11 bases and J by 0 bases, with 2 bases between the two germline ends. CDR3 amino acids: CACSYEQYV. The CDR3 DNA reads TGTGCCTGCTCCTACGAGCAGTACGTC.

About this clonotype itself: This may stem from a read error, because a much larger clone lies one nucleotide away. The rearrangement links TRBV20-1 to TRBJ1-1; D remains unclear. With 8 bases removed from V and 1 base from J, the gap between germline ends came to 11 bases. The CDR3 is 12 amino acids. From germline, CDR1 is DFQATT and CDR2 SNEGSKA (reference sequence). The CDR3 sequence: CSSTWGNTEAFF. CDR3 DNA: TGCAGTAGCACTTGGGGGAACACTGAAGCTTTCTTT.

This chain joins TRBV9 and TRBJ1-4; 9 bases match TRBD1. Germline V gene lookup returns CDR1 SGDLS and CDR2 YYNGEE. After removal of 0 bases from V and 4 bases from J, the junction contained 1 base not matched to a gene. The CDR3 is made up of 15 amino acids. CDR3 nucleotides: TGTGCCAGCAGCGTAGAGACAGGGGGTAATGAAAAACTGTTTTTT. Its translation: CASSVETGGNEKLFF.

This sequence joins TRBV13 and TRBJ2-7, with unresolved D. The length of the CDR3 is 13 residues. V lost 6 bases to trimming and J lost 6 bases, with 15 bases between them. Germline V gene lookup returns CDR1 PRHDT and CDR2 FYEKMQ (reference sequence). The CDR3 is CASSQNAWGEQYF. CDR3 bases: TGTGCCAGCAGTCAAAATGCATGGGGCGAGCAGTACTTC.

There are a few counts of this clonotype. The J gene is TRBJ2-7, the V gene TRBV4-1; D remains unclear. The CDR3 extends over 12 amino acids. V dropped 11 bases and J dropped 4 bases, with 15 bases sitting between them. CDR1 and CDR2 (germline): MGHRA, YSYEKL. CDR3 sequence reads: CAAETRVYEQYV. DNA of the CDR3: TGCGCCGCGGAGACTCGGGTTTACGAGCAGTACGTC.

This clonotype was counted a few times. The rearrangement joins TRBV28 to TRBJ2-2; D is unresolved. Germline-derived CDR1 and CDR2 are MDHEN and SYDVKM. The CDR3 length is 15 residues. The V and J ends lost 10 bases and 3 bases respectively, with 18 bases between them. The CDR3 DNA sequence: TGTGCCACCTGGGGATTAGAGCTCTACACCGGGGAGCTGTTTTTT. The encoded protein is CATWGLELYTGELFF.

This clonotype was detected only a few times. The chain is built from TRBV19 and TRBJ2-7; D unclear. Germline assignment: CDR1 LNHDA and CDR2 SQIVND (reference sequence). V lost 5 bases, J lost 1 base, and 9 bases lay in between. The CDR3 has 13 residues. In DNA form, the CDR3 reads TGTGCCAGTAGTTCAAAGGAATCCTACGAGCAGTACTTC. It yields the protein CASSSKESYEQYF.

This clonotype has at least ten counts. The chain employs TRBV5-1 and TRBJ2-3; 14 bases are shared with TRBD2. Trimming removed 3 bases from V and 5 bases from J; junction bases left unmatched: 8. In germline, CDR1 is SGHRS, CDR2 YFSETQ. This CDR3 is 17 amino acids long. CDR3 sequence reads: CASSYGTSGGDRDTQYF. In DNA form, the CDR3 reads TGCGCCAGCAGCTACGGGACTAGCGGGGGTGATAGAGATACGCAGTATTTT.

The V and J genes are TRBV10-3 and TRBJ1-2; D call uncertain. The CDR3 totals 18 residues. CDR1 and CDR2 (germline): ENHRY, SYGVKD. V lost 0 bases and J 4 bases, leaving 21 bases between the germline ends. CDR3 DNA sequence: TGTGCCATCAGTGAGTCCGAGGCCAGGCTAACCAACCTCTATGGCTACACCTTC. This encodes CAISESEARLTNLYGYTF.

To note about this clonotype: A much larger clone is a single base away; this may be a read error. The chain employs TRBV12-3 or TRBV12-4 and TRBJ2-1; 9 nucleotides agree with TRBD2. This CDR3 has 19 amino acids. CDR3 sequence (DNA): TGTACCAGCAGTTTAAACACAGGGTTAGCGGGGGCCTGGGGGAATGAGCAGTTCTTC. Residues: CTSSLNTGLAGAWGNEQFF.

The chain is built from TRBV19 and TRBJ2-5; the D gene is possibly TRBD2 (6 bases). V lost 3 bases and J 5 bases, leaving 10 bases between the germline ends. In germline, CDR1 is LNHDA, CDR2 SQIVND (reference sequence). The CDR3 is made up of 13 amino acids. In DNA form, the CDR3 reads TGTGCCAGTAGTATTGGAGGGTCGGAGACCCAGTACTTC. It yields the protein CASSIGGSETQYF.

This clonotype appeared many times. The J gene is TRBJ2-7, the V gene TRBV27; possible D gene TRBD2, 5 bases. V lost 1 base and J lost 5, with 12 bases in between. The CDR3 spans 14 residues. The V gene's germline CDR1 is MNHEY and CDR2 SMNVEV (reference sequence). CDR3 nucleotides: TGTGCCAGCAGTTTATTAGGGCCCGGGGACGAGCAGTACGTC. Protein: CASSLLGPGDEQYV.

This chain connects TRBV5-1 to TRBJ2-1, with a weak D call TRBD1 (5 bases). Trimming took 0 bases from V and 10 from J, leaving 8 bases between them. CDR3 length equals 12 residues. The V gene's germline CDR1 is SGHRS and CDR2 YFSETQ. The CDR3 loop reads CASSLGDREQFF. In nucleotides, the CDR3 is TGCGCCAGCAGCTTGGGCGACAGAGAGCAGTTCTTC.

This clonotype was seen a few times. The chain has TRBV9 and TRBJ2-1, with TRBD2 identical over 11 bases. V dropped 0 bases and J dropped 2; count of bases not matched to a gene: 10. The CDR3 is made up of 19 amino acids. Germline CDR1 reads SGDLS; CDR2 reads YYNGEE. CDR3 loop: CASSVAGLAGGVAYNEQFF. DNA for the CDR3: TGTGCCAGCAGCGTAGCTGGGCTAGCGGGGGGCGTGGCCTACAATGAGCAGTTCTTC.

In this sample, this clonotype turned up many times. The genes are TRBV5-1 and TRBJ2-1; D could derive from TRBD1 or TRBD2 (5 bases each). Germline CDR1 and CDR2: SGHRS and YFSETQ. The CDR3 loop spans 17 amino acids. The germline V and J ends were trimmed by 0 bases and 0 bases, with 13 bases remaining between them. In nucleotides, the CDR3 is TGCGCCAGCAGCTTGGGCCCCCCAGGGAGCTCCTACAATGAGCAGTTCTTC. It encodes CASSLGPPGSSYNEQFF.

The table lists this clonotype with many counts. The chain couples TRBV10-3 to TRBJ2-1; possibly TRBD1 or TRBD2 for D (5 bases each). The CDR3 is made up of 17 amino acids. Germline-derived CDR1 and CDR2 are ENHRY and SYGVKD. The germline V and J ends were trimmed by 4 bases and 5 bases, with 21 bases remaining between them. Here the CDR3 DNA reads TGTGCCATCAGTGTATCCCGAGGAGCAGGGAGCAACAATGAGCAGTTCTTC. This gives the protein CAISVSRGAGSNNEQFF.

The rearrangement links TRBV15 to TRBJ2-1; tentatively, D is TRBD1 or TRBD2 (5 bases each). The CDR3 contains 15 residues. V lost 3 bases and J lost 8, with 17 bases in between. The germline V gene encodes CDR1 LNHNV and CDR2 YYDKDF (reference sequence). CDR3: CATSSRSRLGDEQFF. DNA for the CDR3: TGTGCCACCAGCAGTCGGAGCAGGCTGGGGGATGAGCAGTTCTTC.